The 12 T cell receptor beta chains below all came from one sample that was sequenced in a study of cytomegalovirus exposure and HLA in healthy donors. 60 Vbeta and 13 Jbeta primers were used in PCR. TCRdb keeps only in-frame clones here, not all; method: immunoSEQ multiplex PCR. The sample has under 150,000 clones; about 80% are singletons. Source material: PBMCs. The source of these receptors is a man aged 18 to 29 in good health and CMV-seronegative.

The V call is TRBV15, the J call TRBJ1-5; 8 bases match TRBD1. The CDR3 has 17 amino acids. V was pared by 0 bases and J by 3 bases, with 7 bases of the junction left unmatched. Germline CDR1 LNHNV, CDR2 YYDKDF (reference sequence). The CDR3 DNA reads TGTGCCACCAGCAGAGATATAGGACAGGGCTCCAATCAGCCCCAGCATTTT. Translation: CATSRDIGQGSNQPQHF.

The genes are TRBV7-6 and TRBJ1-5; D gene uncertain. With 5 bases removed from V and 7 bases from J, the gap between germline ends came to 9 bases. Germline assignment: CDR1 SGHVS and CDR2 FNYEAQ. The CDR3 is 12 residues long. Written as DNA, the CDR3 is TGTGCCAGCAGCCCCCCGGGACAGCCCCAGCATTTT. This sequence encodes CASSPPGQPQHF.

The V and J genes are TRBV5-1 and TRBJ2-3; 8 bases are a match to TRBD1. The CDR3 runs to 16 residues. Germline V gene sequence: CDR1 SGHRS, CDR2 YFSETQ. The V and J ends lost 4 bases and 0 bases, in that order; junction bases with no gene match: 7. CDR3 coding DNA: TGCGCCAGCAGCACCGGACAGGGCCTTAGCACAGATACGCAGTATTTT. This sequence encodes CASSTGQGLSTDTQYF. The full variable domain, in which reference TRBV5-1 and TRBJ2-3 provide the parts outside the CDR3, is KAGVTQTPRYLIKTRGQQVTLSCSPISGHRSVSWYQQTPGQGLQFLFEYFSETQRNKGNFPGRFSGRQFSNSRSEMNVSTLELGDSALYLCASSTGQGLSTDTQYFGPGTRLTVL.

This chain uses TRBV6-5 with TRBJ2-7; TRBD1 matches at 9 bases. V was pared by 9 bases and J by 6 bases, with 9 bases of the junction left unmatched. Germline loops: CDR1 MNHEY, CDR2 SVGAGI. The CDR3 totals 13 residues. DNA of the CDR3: TGTGCCAGTTCCCGGGGACAGGGCGCCGAGCAGTACTTC. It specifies CASSRGQGAEQYF.

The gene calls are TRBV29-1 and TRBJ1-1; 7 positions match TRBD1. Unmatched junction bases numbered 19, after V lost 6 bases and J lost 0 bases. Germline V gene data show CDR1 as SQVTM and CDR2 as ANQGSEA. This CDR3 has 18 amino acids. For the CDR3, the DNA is TGCAGCGTGGAAAAATTGGATCACGGACAGGCTATGAACACTGAAGCTTTCTTT. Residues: CSVEKLDHGQAMNTEAFF.

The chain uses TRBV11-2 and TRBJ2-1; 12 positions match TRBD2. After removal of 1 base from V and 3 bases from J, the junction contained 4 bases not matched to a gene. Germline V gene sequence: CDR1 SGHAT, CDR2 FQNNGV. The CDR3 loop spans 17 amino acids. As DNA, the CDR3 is TGTGCCAGCAGCTTAGTGACTAGCGGGAGTTTCTACAATGAGCAGTTCTTC. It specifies CASSLVTSGSFYNEQFF. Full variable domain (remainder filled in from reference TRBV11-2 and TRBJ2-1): EAGVAQSPRYKIIEKRQSVAFWCNPISGHATLYWYQQILGQGPKLLIQFQNNGVVDDSQLPKDRFSAERLKGVDSTLKIQPAKLEDSAVYLCASSLVTSGSFYNEQFFGPGTRLTVL.

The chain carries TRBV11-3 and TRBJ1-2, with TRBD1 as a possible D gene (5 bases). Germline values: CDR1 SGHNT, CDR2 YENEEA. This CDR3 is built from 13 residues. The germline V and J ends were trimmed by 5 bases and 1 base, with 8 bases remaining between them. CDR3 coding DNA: TGTGCCAGCAGCCCGACAGTTAACTATGGCTACACCTTC. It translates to CASSPTVNYGYTF.

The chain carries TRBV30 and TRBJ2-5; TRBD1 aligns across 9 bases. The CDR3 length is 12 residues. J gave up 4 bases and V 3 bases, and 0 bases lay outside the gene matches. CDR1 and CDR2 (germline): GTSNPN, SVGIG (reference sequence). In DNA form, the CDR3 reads TGTGCCTGGAGGGGACAGGGAGAGACCCAGTACTTC. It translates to CAWRGQGETQYF.

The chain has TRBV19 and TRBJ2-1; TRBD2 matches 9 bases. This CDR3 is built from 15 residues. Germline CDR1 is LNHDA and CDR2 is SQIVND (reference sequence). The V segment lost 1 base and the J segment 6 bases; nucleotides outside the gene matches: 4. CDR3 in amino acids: CASSIGTSEFNEQFF. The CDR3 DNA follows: TGTGCCAGTAGTATAGGGACTAGCGAGTTCAATGAGCAGTTCTTC. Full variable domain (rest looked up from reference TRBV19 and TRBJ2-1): DGGITQSPKYLFRKEGQNVTLSCEQNLNHDAMYWYRQDPGQGLRLIYYSQIVNDFQKGDIAEGYSVSREKKESFPLTVTSAQKNPTAFYLCASSIGTSEFNEQFFGPGTRLTVL.

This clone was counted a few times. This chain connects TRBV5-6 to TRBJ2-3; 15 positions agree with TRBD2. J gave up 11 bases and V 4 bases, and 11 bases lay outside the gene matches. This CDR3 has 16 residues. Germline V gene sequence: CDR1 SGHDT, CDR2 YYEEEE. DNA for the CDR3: TGTGCCAGCAGCCTCACCGGGACTAGCGGGGGGCGGAGGCAGTATTTT. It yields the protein CASSLTGTSGGRRQYF.

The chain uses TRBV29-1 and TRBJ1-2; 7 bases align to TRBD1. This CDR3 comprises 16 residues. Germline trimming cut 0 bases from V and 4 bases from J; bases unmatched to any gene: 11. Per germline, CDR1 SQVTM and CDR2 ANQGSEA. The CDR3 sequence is CSVEDWSTGSLYGYTF. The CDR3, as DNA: TGCAGCGTTGAAGATTGGTCGACAGGGAGCCTCTATGGCTACACCTTC.

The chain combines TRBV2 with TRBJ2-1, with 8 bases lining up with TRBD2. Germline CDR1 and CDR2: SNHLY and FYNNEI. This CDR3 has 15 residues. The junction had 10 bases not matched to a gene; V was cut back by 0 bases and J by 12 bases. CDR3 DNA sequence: TGTGCCAGCAGTGAAGCGCTTCGACTAGCGTTTTGGCAGTTCTTC. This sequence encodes CASSEALRLAFWQFF.